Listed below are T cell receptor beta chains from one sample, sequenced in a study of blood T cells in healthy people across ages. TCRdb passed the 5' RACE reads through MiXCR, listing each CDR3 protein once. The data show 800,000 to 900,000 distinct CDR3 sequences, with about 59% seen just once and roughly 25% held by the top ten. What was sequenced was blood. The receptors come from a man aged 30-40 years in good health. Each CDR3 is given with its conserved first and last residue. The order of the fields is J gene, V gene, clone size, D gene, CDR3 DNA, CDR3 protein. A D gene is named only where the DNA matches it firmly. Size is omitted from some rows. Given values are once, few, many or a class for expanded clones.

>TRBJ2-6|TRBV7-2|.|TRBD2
TGTGCCAGCAGCTCAACTAGCGGCTACTCTGGGGCCAACGTCCTGACTTTC
CASSSTSGYSGANVLTF
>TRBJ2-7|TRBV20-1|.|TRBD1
TGCAGTGCTAGACGAGGGGGCGGCTACGAGCAGTACTTC
CSARRGGGYEQYF
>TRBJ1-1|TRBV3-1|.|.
TGTGCCAGCAGCCAAGATGGGTCGACTGAAGCTTTCTTT
CASSQDGSTEAFF
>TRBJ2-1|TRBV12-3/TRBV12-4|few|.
TGTGCCAGCAGTTTTGTCCGGAATGAGCAGTTCTTC
CASSFVRNEQFF
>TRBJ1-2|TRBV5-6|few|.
TGTGCCAGCAGAAAAAACAGGGAGCCCTTTGCTAACTATGGCTACACCTTC
CASRKNREPFANYGYTF
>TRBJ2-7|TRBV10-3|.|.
TGTGCCATCAGTAAGACGGGACTGAAGGACGAGCAGTACTTC
CAISKTGLKDEQYF
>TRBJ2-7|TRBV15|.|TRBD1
TGTGCCACCAGCAGACCCGGACAGGGGGACGAGCAGTACTTC
CATSRPGQGDEQYF
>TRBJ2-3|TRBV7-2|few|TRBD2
TGTGCCAGCAGCCGGCTAGCGGGGGCCACAGATACGCAGTATTTT
CASSRLAGATDTQYF
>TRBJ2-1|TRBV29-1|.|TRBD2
TGCAGCGTTGAAGGACTAGCGAGCAATGAGCAGTTCTTC
CSVEGLASNEQFF
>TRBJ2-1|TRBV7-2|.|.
TGTGCCAGCAGCTTAAATGGTCAGGTTTACAATGAGCAGTTCTTC
CASSLNGQVYNEQFF
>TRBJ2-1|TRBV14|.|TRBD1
TGTGCCAGCAGCCATGGGCAGGGGGATGAGCAGTTCTTC
CASSHGQGDEQFF
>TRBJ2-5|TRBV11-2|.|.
TGTGCCAGCAGCCGAGGCACACGACGGGGATCGGAGACCCAGTACTTC
CASSRGTRRGSETQYF
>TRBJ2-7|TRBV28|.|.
TGTGCCAGCGTTGGCTATAAGGGAATCGGCTACGAGCAGTACTTC
CASVGYKGIGYEQYF
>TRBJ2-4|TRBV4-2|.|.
TGTGCCAGCAGCCAAGTAACTAGCTCCTACGGGCAGTACTTC
CASSQVTSSYGQYF
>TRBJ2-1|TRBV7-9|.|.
TGTGCCAGCAGCCTACCAGGATCCTCCTACAATGAGCAGTTCTTC
CASSLPGSSYNEQFF
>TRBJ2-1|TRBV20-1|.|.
TGCAGTGCTAGAGATCCCGGGAGAGCCTACAATGAGCAGTTCTTC
CSARDPGRAYNEQFF
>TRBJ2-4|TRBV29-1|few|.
TGCAGCGTTGTAGGTTTAGCCAAAAACATTCAGTACTTC
CSVVGLAKNIQYF
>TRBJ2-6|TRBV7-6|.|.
TGTGCCAGCAGCAAGGCACTCCGGCGCATCTCAAGTGGGGCCAACGTCCTGACTTTC
CASSKALRRISSGANVLTF
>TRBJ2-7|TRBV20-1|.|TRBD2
TGCAGTGTTAGAGGGGCAGTAGCGGGGGCCCACGAGCAGTACTTC
CSVRGAVAGAHEQYF
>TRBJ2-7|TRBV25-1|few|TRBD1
TGTGCCAGCAGTGAATCGGACAGGGTCTACGAGCAGTACTTC
CASSESDRVYEQYF
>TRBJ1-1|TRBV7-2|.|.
TGTGCCAGCAGCTTAGAGGGGTTTCGGGCTTTCTTT
CASSLEGFRAFF
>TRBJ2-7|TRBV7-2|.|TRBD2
TGTGCCAGCAGCTTAGGCGGGGGGTACTCCTACGAGCAGTACTTC
CASSLGGGYSYEQYF
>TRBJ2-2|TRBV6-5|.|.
TGTGCCAGCAGGGTTAACACCGGGGAGCTGTTTTTT
CASRVNTGELFF
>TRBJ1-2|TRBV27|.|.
TGTGCCAGCAGTCGGTCAGGGGTGGGGTATGGCTACACCTTC
CASSRSGVGYGYTF
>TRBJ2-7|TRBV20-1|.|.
TGCAGTGCTAGAACCCGGGACAATTCCTACGAGCAGTACTTC
CSARTRDNSYEQYF
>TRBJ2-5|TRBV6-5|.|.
TGTGCCAGCAGGCCCCCCGGTCAAGGGACCCAGTACTTC
CASRPPGQGTQYF